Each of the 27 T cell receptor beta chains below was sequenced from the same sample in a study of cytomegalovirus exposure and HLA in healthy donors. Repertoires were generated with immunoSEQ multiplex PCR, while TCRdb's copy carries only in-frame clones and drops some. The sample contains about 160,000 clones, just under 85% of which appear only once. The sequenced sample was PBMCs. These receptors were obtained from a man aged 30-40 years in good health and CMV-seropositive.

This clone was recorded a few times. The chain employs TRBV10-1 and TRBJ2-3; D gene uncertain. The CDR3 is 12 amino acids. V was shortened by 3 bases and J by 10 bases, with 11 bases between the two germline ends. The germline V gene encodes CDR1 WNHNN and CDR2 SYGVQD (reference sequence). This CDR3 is CASSDLDRAQYF. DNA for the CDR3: TGCGCCAGCAGTGACCTTGACCGGGCGCAGTATTTT.

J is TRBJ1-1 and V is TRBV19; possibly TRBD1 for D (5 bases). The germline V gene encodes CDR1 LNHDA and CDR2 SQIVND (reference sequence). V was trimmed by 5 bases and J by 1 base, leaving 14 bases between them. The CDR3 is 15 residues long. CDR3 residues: CASSPHGRANTEAFF. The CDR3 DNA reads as TGTGCCAGTAGTCCCCATGGCAGGGCGAACACTGAAGCTTTCTTT. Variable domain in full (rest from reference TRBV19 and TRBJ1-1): DGGITQSPKYLFRKEGQNVTLSCEQNLNHDAMYWYRQDPGQGLRLIYYSQIVNDFQKGDIAEGYSVSREKKESFPLTVTSAQKNPTAFYLCASSPHGRANTEAFFGQGTRLTVV.

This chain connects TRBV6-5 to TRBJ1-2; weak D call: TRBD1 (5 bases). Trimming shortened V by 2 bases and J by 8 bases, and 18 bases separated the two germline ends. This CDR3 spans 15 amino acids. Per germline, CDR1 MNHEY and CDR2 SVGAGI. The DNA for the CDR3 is TGTGCCAGCAGTTACCTCCGGGGGGATGGTTGGGGCTACACCTTC. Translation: CASSYLRGDGWGYTF.

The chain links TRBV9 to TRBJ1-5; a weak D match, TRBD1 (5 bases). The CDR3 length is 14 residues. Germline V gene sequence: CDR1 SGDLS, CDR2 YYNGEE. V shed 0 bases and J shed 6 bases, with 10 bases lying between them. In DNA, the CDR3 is TGTGCCAGCAGCGTAGGGGGGGAGGGTCAGCCCCAGCATTTT. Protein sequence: CASSVGGEGQPQHF.

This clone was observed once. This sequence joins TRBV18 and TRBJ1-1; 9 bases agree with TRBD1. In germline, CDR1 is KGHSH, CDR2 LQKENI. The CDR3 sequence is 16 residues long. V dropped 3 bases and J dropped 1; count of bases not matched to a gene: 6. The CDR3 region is CASSPNRGRGNTEAFF. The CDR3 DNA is TGTGCCAGCTCACCGAACAGGGGGCGGGGGAACACTGAAGCTTTCTTT. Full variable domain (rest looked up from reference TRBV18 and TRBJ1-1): NAGVMQNPRHLVRRRGQEARLRCSPMKGHSHVYWYRQLPEEGLKFMVYLQKENIIDESGMPKERFSAEFPKEGPSILRIQQVVRGDSAAYFCASSPNRGRGNTEAFFGQGTRLTVV.

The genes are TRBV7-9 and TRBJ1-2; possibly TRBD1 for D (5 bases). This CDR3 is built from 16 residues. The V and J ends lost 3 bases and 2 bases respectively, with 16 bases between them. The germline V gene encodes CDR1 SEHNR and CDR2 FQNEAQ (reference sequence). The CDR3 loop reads CASSFSQGTGNYGYTF. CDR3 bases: TGTGCCAGCAGCTTCTCCCAAGGGACTGGGAACTATGGCTACACCTTC. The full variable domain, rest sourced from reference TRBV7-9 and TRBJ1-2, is DTGVSQNPRHKITKRGQNVTFRCDPISEHNRLYWYRQTLGQGPEFLTYFQNEAQLEKSRLLSDRFSAERPKGSFSTLEIQRTEQGDSAMYLCASSFSQGTGNYGYTFGSGTRLTVV.

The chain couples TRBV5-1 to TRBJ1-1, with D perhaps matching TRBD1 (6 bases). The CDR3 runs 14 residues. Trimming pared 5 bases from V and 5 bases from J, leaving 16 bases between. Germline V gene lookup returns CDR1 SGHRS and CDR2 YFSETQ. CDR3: CASSLLQGGTEAFF. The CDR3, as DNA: TGCGCCAGCAGTCTGCTACAGGGTGGGACTGAAGCTTTCTTT.

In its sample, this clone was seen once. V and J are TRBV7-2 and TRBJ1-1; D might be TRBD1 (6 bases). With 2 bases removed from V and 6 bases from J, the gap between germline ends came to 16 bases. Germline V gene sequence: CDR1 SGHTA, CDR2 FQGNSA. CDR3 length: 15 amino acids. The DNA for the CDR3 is TGTGCCAGCAGCTTATACGGGGGGCTTGGATCTGAAGCTTTCTTT. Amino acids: CASSLYGGLGSEAFF.

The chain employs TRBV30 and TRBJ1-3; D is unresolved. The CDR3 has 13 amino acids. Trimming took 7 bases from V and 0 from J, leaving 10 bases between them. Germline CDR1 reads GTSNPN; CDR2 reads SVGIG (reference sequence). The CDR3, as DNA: TGTGCCTCCCGTGTTAACTCTGGAAACACCATATATTTT. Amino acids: CASRVNSGNTIYF.

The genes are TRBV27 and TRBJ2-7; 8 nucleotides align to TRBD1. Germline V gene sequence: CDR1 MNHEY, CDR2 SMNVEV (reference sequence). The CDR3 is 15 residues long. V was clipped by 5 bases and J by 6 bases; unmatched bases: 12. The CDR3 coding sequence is TGTGCCAGCAGTCCGTCAGGGGGCATTTCGTCCGAGCAGTACTTC. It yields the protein CASSPSGGISSEQYF.

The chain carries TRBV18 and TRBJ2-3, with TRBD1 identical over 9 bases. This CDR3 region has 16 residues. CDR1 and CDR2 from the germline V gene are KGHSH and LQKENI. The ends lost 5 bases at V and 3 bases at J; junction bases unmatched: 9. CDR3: CASSATGGSGTDTQYF. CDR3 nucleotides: TGTGCCAGCTCAGCCACAGGGGGCTCTGGGACAGATACGCAGTATTTT.

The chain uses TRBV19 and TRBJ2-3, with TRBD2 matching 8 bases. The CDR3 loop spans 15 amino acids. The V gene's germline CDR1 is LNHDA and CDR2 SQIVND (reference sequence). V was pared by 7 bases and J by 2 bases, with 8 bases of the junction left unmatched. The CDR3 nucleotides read TGTGCCAGTACCGACCCGGGACTAGTCACAGATACGCAGTATTTT. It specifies CASTDPGLVTDTQYF.

The CDR3 DNA reads as TGCGCCAGCAGCCAACCTTCCAGGAAAGGCCTCACCGGGGAGCTGTTTTTT. Its protein product is CASSQPSRKGLTGELFF. The chain recombines TRBV4-1 with TRBJ2-2; D is undetermined. The CDR3 loop spans 17 amino acids. Per the germline V gene, CDR1 is MGHRA and CDR2 is YSYEKL. With 2 bases removed from V and 4 bases from J, the gap between germline ends came to 17 bases.

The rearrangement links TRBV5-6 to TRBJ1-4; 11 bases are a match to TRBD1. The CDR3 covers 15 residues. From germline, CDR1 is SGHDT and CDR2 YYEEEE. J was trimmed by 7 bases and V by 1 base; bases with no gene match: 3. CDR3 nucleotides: TGTGCCAGCAGCTTGCGGGGACAGGGGGTTGAAAAACTGTTTTTT. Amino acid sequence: CASSLRGQGVEKLFF.

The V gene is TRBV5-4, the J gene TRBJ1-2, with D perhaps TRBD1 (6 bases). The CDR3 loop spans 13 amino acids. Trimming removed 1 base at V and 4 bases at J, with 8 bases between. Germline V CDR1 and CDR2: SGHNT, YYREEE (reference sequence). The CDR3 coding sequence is TGTGCCAGCAGCTTGCGGGGGGCCTATGGCTACACCTTC. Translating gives CASSLRGAYGYTF.

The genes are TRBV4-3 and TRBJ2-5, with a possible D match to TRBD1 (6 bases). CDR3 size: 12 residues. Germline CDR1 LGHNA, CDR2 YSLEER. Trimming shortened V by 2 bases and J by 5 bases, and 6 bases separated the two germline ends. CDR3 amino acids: CASSQRGETQYF. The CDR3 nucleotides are TGCGCCAGCAGCCAAAGGGGGGAGACCCAGTACTTC.

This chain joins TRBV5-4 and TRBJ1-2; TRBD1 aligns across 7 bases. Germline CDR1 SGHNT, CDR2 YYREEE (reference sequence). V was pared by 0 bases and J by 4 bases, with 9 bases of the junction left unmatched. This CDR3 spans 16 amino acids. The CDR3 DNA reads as TGTGCCAGCAGCTTGGGCGGGACAGCTTATGCCTATGGCTACACCTTC. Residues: CASSLGGTAYAYGYTF.

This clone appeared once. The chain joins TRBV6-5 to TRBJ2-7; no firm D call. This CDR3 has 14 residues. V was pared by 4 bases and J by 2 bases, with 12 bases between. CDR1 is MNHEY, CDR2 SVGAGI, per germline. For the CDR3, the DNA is TGTGCCAGCAGTTCTCAGGCGTCCCCCTACGAGCAGTACTTC. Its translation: CASSSQASPYEQYF.

The DNA for the CDR3 is TGTGCCAGCAGTGAAGCTAGCGGGGGCCCACCCGGTAATGAGCAGTTCTTC. The encoded protein is CASSEASGGPPGNEQFF. The gene calls are TRBV2 and TRBJ2-1; 9 bases agree with TRBD2. J gave up 7 bases and V 0 bases, and 10 bases lay outside the gene matches. CDR1 and CDR2 from the germline V gene are SNHLY and FYNNEI. The CDR3 covers 17 residues.

The DNA for the CDR3 is TGTGCCAGCTCCGAGAGGGGACAGGGATCCTACGAGCAGTACTTC. It specifies CASSERGQGSYEQYF. J is TRBJ2-7 and V is TRBV18; TRBD1 aligns across 9 bases. This CDR3 contains 15 residues. V shed 6 bases and J 1 base; nucleotides not matched to a gene: 7. Germline V gene sequence: CDR1 KGHSH, CDR2 LQKENI.

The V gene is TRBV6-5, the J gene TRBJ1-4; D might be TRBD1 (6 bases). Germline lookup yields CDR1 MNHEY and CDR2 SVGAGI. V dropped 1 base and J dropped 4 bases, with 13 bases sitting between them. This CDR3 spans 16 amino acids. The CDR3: CASSYWPTGSNEKLFF. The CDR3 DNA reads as TGTGCCAGCAGTTACTGGCCGACAGGCAGTAATGAAAAACTGTTTTTT.

The CDR3 DNA reads TGTGCCAGCAGTTACTGGGTCGGGGGGGCCGGAGAGCAGTTCTTC. Translation: CASSYWVGGAGEQFF. This chain connects TRBV6-6 to TRBJ2-1; 8 bases are shared with TRBD2. From germline, CDR1 is MNHNY and CDR2 SVGAGI (reference sequence). The CDR3 is made up of 15 amino acids. After removal of 1 base from V and 10 bases from J, the junction contained 9 bases not matched to a gene.

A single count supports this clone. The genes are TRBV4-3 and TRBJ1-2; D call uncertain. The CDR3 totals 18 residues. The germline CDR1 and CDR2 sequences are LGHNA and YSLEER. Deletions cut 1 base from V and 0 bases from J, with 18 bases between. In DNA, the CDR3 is TGCGCCAGCAGCCAAGTCGTTGTCGGACGGGATACTAACTATGGCTACACCTTC. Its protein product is CASSQVVVGRDTNYGYTF.

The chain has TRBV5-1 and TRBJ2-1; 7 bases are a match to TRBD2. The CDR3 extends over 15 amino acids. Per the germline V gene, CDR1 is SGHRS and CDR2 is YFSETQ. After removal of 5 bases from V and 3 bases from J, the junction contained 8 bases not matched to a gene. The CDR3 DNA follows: TGCGCCAGCAGTAACAGTCTAGCGGTCTACAATGAGCAGTTCTTC. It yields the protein CASSNSLAVYNEQFF.

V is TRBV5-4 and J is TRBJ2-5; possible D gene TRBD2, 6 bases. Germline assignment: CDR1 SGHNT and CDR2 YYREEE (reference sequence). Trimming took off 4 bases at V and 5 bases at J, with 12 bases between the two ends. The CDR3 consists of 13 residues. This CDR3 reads CASSPGTGETQYF. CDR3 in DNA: TGTGCCAGCAGCCCCGGGACTGGGGAGACCCAGTACTTC.

The DNA for the CDR3 is TGTGCCAGCCCTAGACTAGCGGGGACTCCAGATACGCAGTATTTT. It codes for CASPRLAGTPDTQYF. V usage is TRBV2 and J usage is TRBJ2-3, with TRBD2 identical over 11 bases. The CDR3 is 15 residues long. V gave up 8 bases and J gave up 4 bases; unmatched junction bases: 8. Germline CDR1 and CDR2: SNHLY and FYNNEI.

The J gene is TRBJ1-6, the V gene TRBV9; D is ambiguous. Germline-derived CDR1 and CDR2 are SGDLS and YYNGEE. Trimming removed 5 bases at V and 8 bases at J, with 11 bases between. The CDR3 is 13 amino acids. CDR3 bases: TGTGCCAGCAGTGAGGCTCCGGATTCACCCCTCCACTTT. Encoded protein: CASSEAPDSPLHF.